This T cell receptor beta chain was identified during a study of cytomegalovirus exposure and HLA in healthy donors. The study's findings and limits: Most TCR sequences were seen very rarely across donors, but some public TCRs occurred in many. Through in vitro validation, a few CMV-associated chains were shown to be specific for CMV antigens. It was found in a later analysis that first-cohort TCR clusters tended to co-occur in the 90 to 150 validation repertoires.

Germline lookup yields CDR1 SGHTA and CDR2 FQGNSA. Trimming took off 3 bases at V and 2 bases at J, with 8 bases between the two ends. The CDR3 has 13 residues. Using immunoSEQ multiplex PCR, the repertoire was profiled, and TCRdb retains in-frame clones only, with some absent. The sample lists more than 90,000 clones; approximately 93% were seen once. About this clone: The antigen is unknown.

The specimen sequenced was PBMCs. The receptor was derived from a woman under 40 in good health and CMV-seropositive. The rearrangement uses TRBV7-2 and TRBJ2-7; D remains ambiguous. CDR3 in amino acids: CASSFVETYEQYF. CDR3 nucleotide sequence: TGTGCCAGCAGCTTCGTGGAGACCTACGAGCAGTACTTC.